This T cell receptor (beta chain) derives from a study of glioma-infiltrating T cells. CDR3 length: 13 amino acids. Trimming removed 3 bases from V and 5 bases from J; junction bases left unmatched: 2. Looked up from germline, CDR1 is MNHNS and CDR2 is SASEGT. In its sample, this clonotype is medium-sized. What it binds is unknown. The iRepertoire nested amplicon-rescue multiplex PCR amplified TCR alpha and beta CDR3s from RNA. For one-step reverse transcription and amplification, about 90-450 ng of tissue mRNA or PBMC total RNA was used. TCRdb reanalysed the multiplex PCR reads using MiXCR and keeps one entry per CDR3 protein. The repertoire holds around 43,000 distinct CDR3 sequences, with around 22% as singletons. Broader study findings: Gliomas, especially low-grade, showed above-expected tissue-blood divergence; non-neoplastic patients showed below. Tissue and blood shared very few CDR3 sequences.

The chain couples TRBV6-1 to TRBJ1-2; 8 bases align to TRBD1. The sequence was obtained from a human donor with low-grade glioma or glioblastoma, undergoing nonglioma brain surgery, or in good health (not recorded which). Input material: glioma tissue, nonneoplastic brain tissue, or PBMCs (not recorded which). In DNA form, the CDR3 reads TGTGCCAGCAGTGACAACAGGGGGTATGGCTACACCTTC. Encoded protein: CASSDNRGYGYTF.